These 27 T cell receptor beta chains were sequenced from one sample in a study of blood T cell repertoires in COVID-19. The protocol was immunoSEQ multiplex PCR, while the TCRdb copy is restricted to in-frame clones and leaves out a portion. The repertoire consists of about 270,000 clones, with roughly 85% occurring once and the leading ten covering roughly 3%. Sequenced sample: peripheral blood. These receptor sequences come from a woman aged 18-30 years with acute or convalescent COVID-19.

The chain couples TRBV6-2 or TRBV6-3 to TRBJ2-1, with 7 bases lining up with TRBD1. The J segment lost 6 bases and the V segment lost 2 bases, leaving 13 bases of the junction unmatched. Germline V gene data show CDR1 as MNHEY and CDR2 as SVGEGT. The CDR3 extends over 17 amino acids. CDR3 DNA sequence: TGTGCCAGCAGTTACACCGAGGACAGGCTGGCGTCCAATGAGCAGTTCTTC. Amino acid sequence: CASSYTEDRLASNEQFF.

The chain uses TRBV19 and TRBJ2-4; the match to TRBD2 covers 16 bases. The V segment lost 5 bases and the J segment 1 base; nucleotides outside the gene matches: 5. Germline V gene data show CDR1 as LNHDA and CDR2 as SQIVND (reference sequence). The CDR3 loop spans 18 amino acids. CDR3 sequence: CASSFRGLAGGAKNIQYF. The CDR3 region has the DNA TGTGCCAGTAGTTTTAGGGGACTAGCGGGAGGGGCCAAAAACATTCAGTACTTC.

The chain uses TRBV6-2 or TRBV6-3 and TRBJ2-2, with 10 bases lining up with TRBD2. CDR1 and CDR2 (germline): MNHEY, SVGEGT. The junction had 5 bases not matched to a gene; V was cut back by 5 bases and J by 5 bases. CDR3 length equals 15 residues. The CDR3 reads CASSLAGEGTGELFF. DNA for the CDR3: TGTGCCAGCAGTCTAGCGGGAGAAGGAACCGGGGAGCTGTTTTTT.

This clone was recorded a few times. V is TRBV28 and J is TRBJ1-4; D gene unclear. The CDR3 totals 19 residues. V lost 2 bases and J lost 0, with 19 bases in between. The germline V gene has CDR1 MDHEN and CDR2 SYDVKM. This CDR3 reads CASSLGLLRAFATNEKLFF. CDR3 DNA: TGTGCCAGCAGTTTAGGACTCCTGAGGGCCTTTGCAACTAATGAAAAACTGTTTTTT.

The rearrangement joins TRBV6-2 or TRBV6-3 to TRBJ2-1; 7 nucleotides match TRBD2. V was pared by 5 bases and J by 10 bases, with 5 bases of the junction left unmatched. In germline, CDR1 is MNHEY, CDR2 SVGEGT. The CDR3 sequence is 12 residues long. DNA for the CDR3: TGTGCCAGCAGTCCGGGGGGTTACGAGCAGTTCTTC. Protein product: CASSPGGYEQFF.

The rearrangement uses TRBV5-4 and TRBJ2-7; 8 bases match TRBD1. This CDR3 region has 13 residues. V lost 6 bases, J lost 2 bases, and 4 bases stayed unmatched. The germline CDR1 and CDR2 sequences are SGHNT and YYREEE (reference sequence). This CDR3 is CASTEDRAYEQYF. CDR3 sequence (DNA): TGTGCCAGCACCGAGGACAGGGCCTACGAGCAGTACTTC.

The chain recombines TRBV7-9 with TRBJ1-2, with D perhaps matching TRBD1 (5 bases). CDR1 and CDR2 (germline): SEHNR, FQNEAQ (reference sequence). CDR3 length: 13 residues. The V and J ends lost 5 bases and 6 bases respectively, with 13 bases between them. CDR3 DNA sequence: TGTGCCAGCAGCAAAAATCAGGGTGATGGCTACACCTTC. It encodes CASSKNQGDGYTF.

The chain uses TRBV19 and TRBJ2-1; D may be TRBD2 (6 bases). V lost 6 bases and J lost 2, with 8 bases in between. The CDR3 totals 13 residues. Germline-derived CDR1 and CDR2 are LNHDA and SQIVND (reference sequence). This CDR3 reads CASRRETYNEQFF. CDR3 nucleotide sequence: TGTGCCAGTAGGCGGGAAACCTACAATGAGCAGTTCTTC. The entire variable domain, with the rest obtained from reference TRBV19 and TRBJ2-1, is as follows: DGGITQSPKYLFRKEGQNVTLSCEQNLNHDAMYWYRQDPGQGLRLIYYSQIVNDFQKGDIAEGYSVSREKKESFPLTVTSAQKNPTAFYLCASRRETYNEQFFGPGTRLTVL.

This sequence joins TRBV9 and TRBJ1-6; TRBD1 agrees at 8 bases. The CDR3 length is 15 residues. Germline V gives CDR1 SGDLS, CDR2 YYNGEE. The V and J ends lost 3 bases and 6 bases, in that order; junction bases with no gene match: 5. The CDR3 loop is CASSAPGGSNSPLHF. The CDR3 DNA follows: TGTGCCAGCAGCGCACCAGGGGGCAGTAATTCACCCCTCCACTTT. The full variable domain, completed using reference TRBV9 and TRBJ1-6, is DSGVTQTPKHLITATGQRVTLRCSPRSGDLSVYWYQQSLDQGLQFLIQYYNGEERAKGNILERFSAQQFPDLHSELNLSSLELGDSALYFCASSAPGGSNSPLHFGNGTRLTVT.

J is TRBJ2-7 and V is TRBV11-2; D not certain. Germline CDR1 is SGHAT and CDR2 is FQNNGV. Trimming took off 0 bases at V and 4 bases at J, with 13 bases between the two ends. This CDR3 has 15 amino acids. CDR3 region: CASSLDLVAWYEQYF. Written as DNA, the CDR3 is TGTGCCAGCAGCTTAGATCTAGTTGCATGGTACGAGCAGTACTTC.

The chain has TRBV2 and TRBJ1-2; weak D call: TRBD1 (6 bases). The CDR3 loop spans 14 amino acids. V lost 8 bases and J lost 6, with 19 bases in between. Germline-derived CDR1 and CDR2 are SNHLY and FYNNEI. CDR3 sequence reads: CASLDDRKVHGYTF. CDR3 nucleotides: TGTGCCAGCCTAGACGACAGGAAGGTTCATGGCTACACCTTC.

The gene calls are TRBV3-1 (or the pseudogene TRBV3-2) and TRBJ1-5; TRBD1 agrees at 7 bases. The CDR3 sequence is 15 residues long. The V gene end was trimmed by 4 bases and the J gene end by 7 bases; junction bases not matched to a gene: 10. In germline, CDR1 is LGHDT, CDR2 YNNKEL (reference sequence). This chain's CDR3 is CASSPRQGFGQPQHF. The CDR3 coding sequence is TGTGCCAGCAGCCCACGACAGGGTTTTGGCCAGCCCCAGCATTTT.

This clone was counted a single time. The CDR3 nucleotides read TGTGCCAGTAGTATCCAGATGGGCGAAGCCCCTCTCTATGGCTACACCTTC. It is translated as CASSIQMGEAPLYGYTF. The chain joins TRBV19 to TRBJ1-2, with D hard to call. Trimming removed 3 bases from V and 4 bases from J, with 21 bases in between. The germline V gene encodes CDR1 LNHDA and CDR2 SQIVND (reference sequence). The CDR3 covers 17 residues.

The chain joins TRBV7-6 to TRBJ2-7; D not certain. The CDR3 runs to 15 residues. With 2 bases removed from V and 2 bases from J, the gap between germline ends came to 13 bases. Germline V gene data show CDR1 as SGHVS and CDR2 as FNYEAQ. CDR3 sequence (DNA): TGTGCCAGCAGCTTATCCGACTCCCGGCCCTACGAGCAGTACTTC. It codes for CASSLSDSRPYEQYF.

The chain employs TRBV28 and TRBJ2-1, with 9 bases fitting TRBD1. With 5 bases clipped from V and 6 bases from J, the junction kept 17 bases outside the gene matches. Germline lookup yields CDR1 MDHEN and CDR2 SYDVKM. The CDR3 has 18 amino acids. CDR3 loop: CASSLAGTGFVVGNEQFF. The DNA for the CDR3 is TGTGCCAGCAGTCTAGCCGGGACAGGGTTCGTGGTGGGCAATGAGCAGTTCTTC.

The genes are TRBV6-6 and TRBJ1-5; TRBD1 matches 10 bases. V lost 6 bases to trimming and J lost 8 bases; unmatched junction nucleotides: 7. Looked up from germline, CDR1 is MNHNY and CDR2 is SVGAGI (reference sequence). The CDR3 spans 14 residues. CDR3 protein: CASSRRTGGEPQHF. CDR3 DNA sequence: TGTGCCAGCAGCCGCCGGACAGGGGGAGAGCCCCAGCATTTT.

This clone occurred once. V and J are TRBV6-2 or TRBV6-3 and TRBJ2-7; 8 bases line up with TRBD2. The trim removed 2 bases at V and 2 bases at J, leaving 11 bases unmatched. Germline values: CDR1 MNHEY, CDR2 SVGEGT. This CDR3 is built from 17 residues. The CDR3 nucleotides read TGTGCCAGCAGTTACCCGGGACTAGTTCCTTTTGCCTACGAGCAGTACTTC. Protein: CASSYPGLVPFAYEQYF.

The chain's CDR3 is CASSSGAPEAFF. For the CDR3, the DNA is TGTGCCAGCAGTTCAGGGGCCCCTGAAGCTTTCTTT. The chain combines TRBV12-3 or TRBV12-4 with TRBJ1-1; D might be TRBD1 (6 bases). The CDR3 loop spans 12 amino acids. V was shortened by 4 bases and J by 6 bases, with 9 bases between the two germline ends.

As for this clone: The junction differs from germline at one of its ends, possibly a read error. The CDR3 nucleotides read TGTGCCAGCAGTTACGGCTCCGCCCAAGACTTC. This codes for CASSYGSAQDF. The chain joins TRBV6-2 or TRBV6-3 to TRBJ2-7; unclear D gene. Per germline, CDR1 MNHEY and CDR2 SVGEGT. The CDR3 extends over 11 amino acids.

In this sample, this clone turned up a few times. The CDR3 here is CAIQGGWDNQPQHF. The CDR3 region has the DNA TGTGCCATACAGGGTGGATGGGACAATCAGCCCCAGCATTTT. The chain couples TRBV6-5 to TRBJ1-5; perhaps TRBD1 as D (6 bases). V was pared by 10 bases and J by 3 bases, with 16 bases between. CDR3 size: 14 residues. The V gene's germline CDR1 is MNHEY and CDR2 SVGAGI.

V gene TRBV29-1 combines with J gene TRBJ2-7; 10 positions agree with TRBD2. The CDR3 covers 14 residues. Germline assignment: CDR1 SQVTM and CDR2 ANQGSEA. The V segment lost 1 base and the J segment 3 bases; nucleotides outside the gene matches: 3. In DNA, the CDR3 is TGCAGCGTTGAAGGGCTAGCGGGAGACTACGAGCAGTACTTC. This sequence encodes CSVEGLAGDYEQYF.

CDR3 DNA sequence: TGTGCCAGCAGTGAAGATGGGGGGACAGGGAACACTGAAGCTTTCTTT. As protein: CASSEDGGTGNTEAFF. The V gene is TRBV6-1, the J gene TRBJ1-1, with 8 bases lining up with TRBD1. Germline values: CDR1 MNHNS, CDR2 SASEGT. The CDR3 spans 16 residues. Unmatched junction bases numbered 5, after V lost 1 base and J lost 1 base.

The gene calls are TRBV19 and TRBJ1-3, with 7 nucleotides matching TRBD1. CDR1 is LNHDA, CDR2 SQIVND, per germline (reference sequence). J gave up 0 bases and V 9 bases, and 11 bases lay outside the gene matches. The CDR3 totals 16 residues. Here the CDR3 reads CARNGPGQSSGNTIYF. Here the CDR3 DNA reads TGTGCCAGAAACGGGCCGGGACAGAGCTCTGGAAACACCATATATTTT.

The chain's CDR3 is CASSQDPGRDYGYTF. For the CDR3, the DNA is TGCGCCAGCAGCCAAGATCCGGGGAGGGACTATGGCTACACCTTC. The chain couples TRBV4-3 to TRBJ1-2; D not resolved. CDR3 length: 15 residues. CDR1 is LGHNA, CDR2 YSLEER, per germline. Trimming left V 0 bases short and J 3 bases short, with 11 bases between.

J is TRBJ2-5 and V is TRBV4-2; D gene uncertain. Per germline, CDR1 LGHNA and CDR2 YNFKEQ. The CDR3 runs to 15 residues. Trimming pared 0 bases from V and 5 bases from J, leaving 13 bases between. This CDR3 reads CASSQDGGSWETQYF. CDR3 DNA: TGTGCCAGCAGCCAAGATGGTGGTAGCTGGGAGACCCAGTACTTC.

CDR3 nucleotides: TGTGCCTGGAGCCATCAAGAGACCCAGTACTTC. It codes for CAWSHQETQYF. The chain combines TRBV30 with TRBJ2-5; D gene uncertain. Trimming took off 3 bases at V and 2 bases at J, with 4 bases between the two ends. CDR3 length: 11 amino acids. Germline V gene data show CDR1 as GTSNPN and CDR2 as SVGIG (reference sequence).

This clone was found once. V gene TRBV5-8 combines with J gene TRBJ2-2, with 9 bases that match TRBD1. CDR1 and CDR2 from the germline V gene are SGHTS and YDEGEE. Unmatched junction bases numbered 7, after V lost 4 bases and J lost 3 bases. The CDR3 loop spans 16 amino acids. The DNA of the CDR3 is TGTGCCAGCAGCCTGAAGACAGGGGGAGACACCGGGGAGCTGTTTTTT. Translation gives CASSLKTGGDTGELFF.